These 25 T cell receptor beta chains were all obtained from the same sample, sequenced in a study of T cells in Graves' hyperthyroidism and ophthalmopathy. Using RNA transcripts as the source, TCR beta CDR3 regions were amplified. The HTBI primer set served for first-round RT-PCR of the TCR CDR3. TCRdb re-derived calls from the multiplex PCR reads in MiXCR, one entry per CDR3 protein. Of fewer than 450,000 distinct CDR3 sequences in the sample, approximately 18% were seen once. The source material was blood. These receptors all stem from a woman aged 25 to 45 with Graves' hyperthyroidism that later progressed to Graves' ophthalmopathy.

This clonotype was seen at least ten times. The chain recombines TRBV6-1 with TRBJ2-3, with D perhaps matching TRBD1 (7 bases). The CDR3 covers 17 residues. The germline gives CDR1 MNHNS, CDR2 SASEGT. V shed 1 base and J shed 2 bases, with 16 bases lying between them. CDR3 DNA sequence: TGTGCCAGCAGTGAAGAGGGGGCCGGGACTCACACAGATACGCAGTATTTT. Amino acids: CASSEEGAGTHTDTQYF.

This clonotype occurred many times. The V and J genes are TRBV20-1 and TRBJ2-5, with 8 bases matching TRBD1. The J segment lost 2 bases and the V segment lost 5 bases, leaving 16 bases of the junction unmatched. The germline V gene has CDR1 DFQATT and CDR2 SNEGSKA (reference sequence). This CDR3 is 17 amino acids long. CDR3 residues: CSAPDRGRGAVQETQYF. The CDR3 DNA sequence: TGCAGTGCTCCTGACAGGGGCAGGGGCGCGGTGCAAGAGACCCAGTACTTC.

This clonotype was seen at least ten times. This chain joins TRBV5-1 and TRBJ2-7; 11 bases agree with TRBD2. The V gene's germline CDR1 is SGHRS and CDR2 YFSETQ. With 4 bases clipped from V and 3 bases from J, the junction kept 6 bases outside the gene matches. The CDR3 runs to 15 residues. The CDR3 bases are TGCGCCAGCAGCCCCCAACTAGCGGGAGACTACGAGCAGTACTTC. It yields the protein CASSPQLAGDYEQYF.

J is TRBJ2-2 and V is TRBV11-3; TRBD1 matches at 10 bases. CDR1 is SGHNT and CDR2 is YENEEA in the germline V gene. The V gene end was trimmed by 3 bases and the J gene end by 5 bases; junction bases not matched to a gene: 12. The CDR3 sequence is 18 residues long. CDR3 bases: TGTGCCAGCAGCTTGCCCCGGGACAGGGGCTTAGGAACCGGGGAGCTGTTTTTT. Its translation: CASSLPRDRGLGTGELFF.

Many counts were recorded for this clonotype. V gene TRBV4-2 combines with J gene TRBJ1-1; D remains ambiguous. The ends were cut back, 0 bases at V and 5 bases at J, with 13 bases in the middle. The germline CDR1 and CDR2 sequences are LGHNA and YNFKEQ. The CDR3 runs to 15 residues. CDR3: CASSQETVRGTEAFF. CDR3 DNA: TGTGCCAGCAGCCAAGAGACGGTGCGGGGAACTGAAGCTTTCTTT.

This clonotype was detected only a few times. The chain employs TRBV9 and TRBJ1-2; TRBD1 might be the D (5 bases). CDR3 length: 13 amino acids. Germline V gives CDR1 SGDLS, CDR2 YYNGEE. Trimming removed 3 bases from V and 4 bases from J, with 10 bases in between. The CDR3, as DNA: TGTGCCAGCAGCGGAGACAGAGTCTATGGCTACACCTTC. Residues: CASSGDRVYGYTF.

This clonotype came up many times. V is TRBV28 and J is TRBJ2-7; a weak D match, TRBD2 (5 bases). The CDR3 is made up of 13 amino acids. Germline CDR1 reads MDHEN; CDR2 reads SYDVKM. Deletions cut 8 bases from V and 3 bases from J, with 14 bases between. CDR3 sequence (DNA): TGTGCCAGCTGGAGGCTAGGAGACTACGAGCAGTACTTC. Translating it yields CASWRLGDYEQYF.

This clonotype was observed many times. The gene calls are TRBV7-9 and TRBJ1-4, with D unclear. Germline values: CDR1 SEHNR, CDR2 FQNEAQ (reference sequence). V lost 2 bases, J lost 3 bases, and 13 bases lay in between. The CDR3 contains 16 residues. This CDR3 is CASSLWASRSNEKLFF. The CDR3 DNA reads as TGTGCCAGCAGCTTATGGGCATCGAGGTCTAATGAAAAACTGTTTTTT.

At least ten counts were recorded for this clonotype. The rearrangement links TRBV19 to TRBJ1-2; no clear D gene. The germline gives CDR1 LNHDA, CDR2 SQIVND (reference sequence). This CDR3 has 14 residues. V lost 6 bases, J lost 6 bases, and 17 bases lay in between. DNA of the CDR3: TGTGCCAGTAGCTTCGAGGGCTCCCCTGATGGCTACACCTTC. Protein product: CASSFEGSPDGYTF. The full variable domain, its missing parts supplied by reference TRBV19 and TRBJ1-2, is DGGITQSPKYLFRKEGQNVTLSCEQNLNHDAMYWYRQDPGQGLRLIYYSQIVNDFQKGDIAEGYSVSREKKESFPLTVTSAQKNPTAFYLCASSFEGSPDGYTFGSGTRLTVV.

This clonotype was observed a few times. The rearrangement joins TRBV5-1 to TRBJ2-7, with 7 bases lining up with TRBD1. The CDR3 is 13 amino acids. With 10 bases clipped from V and 2 bases from J, the junction kept 9 bases outside the gene matches. Germline V gives CDR1 SGHRS, CDR2 YFSETQ. CDR3 sequence (DNA): TGCGCCCGCTACTCGGGACAGACCTACGAGCAGTACTTC. It yields the protein CARYSGQTYEQYF.

The CDR3 is CSAQTSFPASGELFF. The CDR3 DNA reads as TGCAGCGCCCAGACTAGTTTTCCAGCAAGCGGGGAGCTGTTTTTT. J is TRBJ2-2 and V is TRBV29-1; tentative D call: TRBD2 (6 bases). With 7 bases removed from V and 7 bases from J, the gap between germline ends came to 22 bases. The CDR3 is made up of 15 amino acids. Looked up from germline, CDR1 is SQVTM and CDR2 is ANQGSEA.

This clonotype showed up just a few times. The chain combines TRBV28 with TRBJ2-7; 8 positions match TRBD1. Per germline, CDR1 MDHEN and CDR2 SYDVKM. The V and J ends lost 3 bases and 1 base, in that order; junction bases with no gene match: 2. This CDR3 is 14 amino acids long. The CDR3 region has the DNA TGTGCCAGCAGTTTGGGACAGGTTTCCTACGAGCAGTACTTC. It codes for CASSLGQVSYEQYF.

The sample holds a few counts of this clonotype. The chain carries TRBV5-1 and TRBJ2-3, with TRBD2 matching over 8 bases. Germline values: CDR1 SGHRS, CDR2 YFSETQ. J gave up 6 bases and V 4 bases, and 7 bases lay outside the gene matches. The CDR3 is made up of 14 amino acids. CDR3 DNA: TGCGCCAGCAGCGCAGGGACTAGACGTGATACGCAGTATTTT. Translation gives CASSAGTRRDTQYF.

This clonotype was found many times. The rearrangement uses TRBV27 and TRBJ1-1; a weak D match, TRBD1 (6 bases). CDR1 is MNHEY, CDR2 SMNVEV, per germline (reference sequence). The CDR3 is made up of 12 amino acids. V was cut by 6 bases and J by 9 bases, with 14 bases left in between. The CDR3 protein is CASRSPGAKAFF. Written as DNA, the CDR3 is TGTGCCAGCAGATCCCCGGGGGCTAAAGCTTTCTTT.

The J gene is TRBJ1-2, the V gene TRBV5-1, with a possible D match to TRBD1 (5 bases). The ends were cut back, 0 bases at V and 6 bases at J, with 15 bases in the middle. From germline, CDR1 is SGHRS and CDR2 YFSETQ. CDR3 length: 15 residues. The CDR3 here is CASSLAGGLGDGYTF. In nucleotides, the CDR3 is TGCGCCAGCAGCTTGGCCGGGGGACTCGGGGATGGCTACACCTTC.

In regard to this clonotype: Possible read error: a much larger clone is one base away. The CDR3 spells CSVEGGPNSGAFF. The CDR3 DNA sequence: TGCAGCGTTGAGGGGGGGCCAAACTCGGGAGCTTTCTTT. The chain couples TRBV29-1 to TRBJ1-1; D perhaps matches TRBD1 (6 bases). The germline V and J ends were trimmed by 3 bases and 10 bases, with 18 bases remaining between them. The CDR3 has 13 amino acids. The germline gives CDR1 SQVTM, CDR2 ANQGSEA.

This clonotype came up a few times. The chain couples TRBV6-5 to TRBJ1-1, with D tentatively TRBD1 (5 bases). The CDR3 sequence is 14 residues long. With 2 bases removed from V and 5 bases from J, the gap between germline ends came to 12 bases. Germline V CDR1 and CDR2: MNHEY, SVGAGI. CDR3 in DNA: TGTGCCAGCAGTTACCGGGATAAGGGGACTGAAGCTTTCTTT. It yields the protein CASSYRDKGTEAFF.

This clonotype was seen ten or more times. V gene TRBV11-1 combines with J gene TRBJ2-3, with D unresolved. The ends were cut back, 4 bases at V and 0 bases at J, with 14 bases in the middle. From germline, CDR1 is SGHAT and CDR2 FQDESV (reference sequence). The CDR3 totals 16 residues. CDR3 sequence: CASSSPSGSSTDTQYF. DNA for the CDR3: TGTGCCAGCAGCTCCCCTTCGGGCAGTAGCACAGATACGCAGTATTTT.

Turning to this clonotype: One junction end does not reproduce the germline sequence, and a read error may be involved. V and J are TRBV29-1 and TRBJ1-1; tentatively, D is TRBD1 (5 bases). Germline lookup yields CDR1 SQVTM and CDR2 ANQGSEA. The CDR3 extends over 12 amino acids. CDR3 residues: CSAWHMDTEASF. The CDR3 DNA is TGCAGCGCCTGGCATATGGACACTGAAGCTTCCTTT.

Regarding this clonotype: A much bigger clone sits one base away, suggesting this may be a read error. The chain uses TRBV27 and TRBJ1-1; D not resolved. The ends were cut back, 5 bases at V and 6 bases at J, with 16 bases in the middle. The germline V gene has CDR1 MNHEY and CDR2 SMNVEV (reference sequence). There are 14 residues in the CDR3. CDR3 sequence (DNA): TGTGCCAGCAGTCTCCTTCCGGGGAGCGCTGAAGCTTTCTTT. Translated, it gives CASSLLPGSAEAFF.

This clonotype was seen at least ten times. The rearrangement joins TRBV20-1 to TRBJ2-2, with D uncertain. The CDR3 sequence is 14 residues long. The germline V gene encodes CDR1 DFQATT and CDR2 SNEGSKA (reference sequence). V lost 3 bases to trimming and J lost 3 bases, with 11 bases between them. CDR3 DNA sequence: TGCAGTGCTAGGGGTGGCCCCTACACCGGGGAGCTGTTTTTT. It yields the protein CSARGGPYTGELFF.

This clonotype has a handful of counts. The chain combines TRBV5-1 with TRBJ2-3; 7 bases are shared with TRBD2. V trimming: 10 bases; J trimming: 5 bases; junction bases outside the gene matches: 13. This CDR3 has 14 residues. Germline V CDR1 and CDR2: SGHRS, YFSETQ. DNA of the CDR3: TGCGCCGGCGTCATGGCGGGAGTAGAAGATACGCAGTATTTT. This translates into CAGVMAGVEDTQYF.

The chain employs TRBV12-3 or TRBV12-4 and TRBJ1-2, with no clear D. V lost 3 bases and J lost 8, with 10 bases in between. The CDR3 covers 12 residues. The CDR3 region is CASSFDGGGYTF. The CDR3 DNA is TGTGCCAGCAGTTTCGACGGCGGAGGCTACACCTTC.

This clonotype was observed at least ten times. The chain joins TRBV6-1 to TRBJ1-1, with 8 bases aligning to TRBD1. Germline V gene data show CDR1 as MNHNS and CDR2 as SASEGT. CDR3 length: 14 residues. V was pared by 5 bases and J by 5 bases, with 7 bases of the junction left unmatched. CDR3 bases: TGTGCCAGCAGTTCTACGGACAGGGCTACTGAAGCTTTCTTT. Amino acids: CASSSTDRATEAFF.

This clonotype was detected only a few times. The chain carries TRBV6-1 and TRBJ2-5; 11 positions match TRBD1. The junction had 6 bases not matched to a gene; V was cut back by 5 bases and J by 4 bases. The CDR3 extends over 15 amino acids. Germline CDR1 MNHNS, CDR2 SASEGT. The DNA for the CDR3 is TGTGCCAGCAGTCCCACCGGGACAGGGGGAGAGACCCAGTACTTC. Translating it yields CASSPTGTGGETQYF.